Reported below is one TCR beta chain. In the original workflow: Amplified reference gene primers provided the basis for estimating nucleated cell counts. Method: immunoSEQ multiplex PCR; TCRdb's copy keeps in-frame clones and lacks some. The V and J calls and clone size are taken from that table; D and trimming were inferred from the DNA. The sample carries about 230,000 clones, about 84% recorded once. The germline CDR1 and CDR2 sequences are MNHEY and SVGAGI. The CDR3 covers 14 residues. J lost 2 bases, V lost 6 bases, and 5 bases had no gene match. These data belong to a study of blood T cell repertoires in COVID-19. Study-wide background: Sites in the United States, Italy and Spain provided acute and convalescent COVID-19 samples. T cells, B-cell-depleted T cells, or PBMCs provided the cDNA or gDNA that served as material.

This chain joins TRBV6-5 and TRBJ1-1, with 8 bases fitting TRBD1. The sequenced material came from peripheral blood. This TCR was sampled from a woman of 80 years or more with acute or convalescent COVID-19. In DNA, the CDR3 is TGTGCCAGCAGAGCGACAGGGGTTAACACTGAAGCTTTCTTT. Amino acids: CASRATGVNTEAFF.